This T cell receptor (beta chain) was recovered during a study of shared clonotypes between healthy human individuals. About the research overall: Those who served as donors were a couple of women and three men between the ages of 18 and 49.

The CDR3 extends over 15 amino acids. CDR1 is MGHRA, CDR2 YSYEKL, per germline. J was trimmed by 1 base and V by 6 bases; bases with no gene match: 8. Naive CD8 populations comprised CD45RO-negative cells positively selected for CCR7, excluding terminally differentiated effector memory CD45RA+ cells. Produced via immunoSEQ multiplex PCR; TCRdb's table is partial and in-frame only. Found here are hundreds of thousands of clones, 85% to 95% of them singletons; the top ten hold less than 25%. V gene TRBV4-1 combines with J gene TRBJ2-7; 8 bases line up with TRBD1. This receptor was taken from a man between 25 and 39 years old in good health. The sequencing input was naive CD8+ T cells sorted from blood. The CDR3 spells CASRYRWTGSYEQYF. CDR3 sequence (DNA): TGCGCCAGCAGGTACCGCTGGACAGGGTCCTACGAGCAGTACTTC.